These 14 T cell receptor beta chains were all obtained from the same sample, sequenced in a study of cytomegalovirus exposure and HLA in healthy donors. The PCR contained 60 Vbeta and 13 Jbeta primers. TCRdb's table, derived via immunoSEQ multiplex PCR, lists solely in-frame clones and lacks some. The top ten clones hold 2.5% to 3% of a sample with roughly 110,000 clones, roughly four fifths of them seen once. The sequencing input was PBMCs. The receptors were gathered from a male donor in good health and CMV-seropositive.

The gene calls are TRBV27 and TRBJ2-7; a possible D gene is TRBD1 (5 bases). Deletions cut 5 bases from V and 5 bases from J, with 13 bases between. The germline V gene encodes CDR1 MNHEY and CDR2 SMNVEV (reference sequence). The CDR3 length is 13 residues. The CDR3 here is CASSLGHSHEQYF. DNA for the CDR3: TGTGCCAGCAGTCTCGGACATTCACACGAGCAGTACTTC.

The chain combines TRBV7-8 with TRBJ1-5; 10 bases agree with TRBD1. Unmatched junction bases numbered 6, after V lost 5 bases and J lost 5 bases. The CDR3 runs to 15 residues. Germline-derived CDR1 and CDR2 are SGHVS and FQNEAQ. DNA of the CDR3: TGTGCCAGCAGCCACGCAGGGACAGGGGATCAGCCCCAGCATTTT. Translation: CASSHAGTGDQPQHF.

The chain's CDR3 is CASSLVVIGSAGELFF. The CDR3 DNA sequence: TGTGCCAGCAGCTTAGTGGTTATCGGGAGCGCCGGGGAGCTGTTTTTT. The V gene is TRBV7-8, the J gene TRBJ2-2, with D possibly being TRBD2 (6 bases). This CDR3 has 16 residues. The germline V gene has CDR1 SGHVS and CDR2 FQNEAQ. Trimming took off 1 base at V and 6 bases at J, with 15 bases between the two ends.

J is TRBJ1-6 and V is TRBV4-1, with D tentatively TRBD1 (6 bases). The CDR3 totals 16 residues. V was clipped by 4 bases and J by 9 bases, with 19 bases between them. Germline V CDR1 and CDR2: MGHRA, YSYEKL. For the CDR3, the DNA is TGCGCCAGCAGCCGAGAAAACTCAGGGGCTCGTTCACCCCTCCACTTT. As protein: CASSRENSGARSPLHF.

Remarks on this clone: A read error may account for a junction end that differs from germline. This rearrangement joins TRBV7-7 to TRBJ2-1, with D maybe TRBD2 (5 bases). This CDR3 contains 16 residues. Germline loops: CDR1 SSHAT, CDR2 FNYEAQ (reference sequence). Written as DNA, the CDR3 is TGTGCTAGCAGCCCTACAGCGGTGAGCTCCTACAATGAGCAGTTCTTC. This gives the protein CASSPTAVSSYNEQFF.

This clone was seen more than once but under ten times. This rearrangement joins TRBV5-5 to TRBJ1-5, with 7 bases fitting TRBD1. Germline lookup yields CDR1 SGHKS and CDR2 YYEKEE (reference sequence). With V trimmed by 2 bases and J by 5 bases, 1 base remained unmatched. The CDR3 has 13 residues. The CDR3 nucleotides are TGTGCCAGCAGCTTCGACAGGGATCAGCCCCAGCATTTT. Translated, it gives CASSFDRDQPQHF.

In its sample, this clone was seen once. The chain has TRBV6-6 and TRBJ2-7, with 7 bases fitting TRBD1. With 7 bases clipped from V and 3 bases from J, the junction kept 9 bases outside the gene matches. The germline gives CDR1 MNHNY, CDR2 SVGAGI (reference sequence). This CDR3 has 14 amino acids. The CDR3 loop reads CASKQTTGNYEQYF. CDR3 in DNA: TGTGCCAGCAAACAAACGACAGGGAACTACGAGCAGTACTTC.

The genes are TRBV27 and TRBJ2-7, with 12 nucleotides matching TRBD2. Germline assignment: CDR1 MNHEY and CDR2 SMNVEV (reference sequence). After removal of 2 bases from V and 3 bases from J, the junction contained 17 bases not matched to a gene. The CDR3 loop spans 20 amino acids. The CDR3 loop is CASSLSGWLAGGSSDYEQYF. Here the CDR3 DNA reads TGTGCCAGCAGTTTAAGTGGGTGGCTAGCGGGAGGGTCATCAGACTACGAGCAGTACTTC.

This chain connects TRBV9 to TRBJ2-5; 8 positions agree with TRBD2. The CDR3 contains 15 residues. The germline gives CDR1 SGDLS, CDR2 YYNGEE. J lost 5 bases, V lost 0 bases, and 6 bases had no gene match. The CDR3 DNA follows: TGTGCCAGCAGCGTAGGAGTTAGCGGGACGGAGACCCAGTACTTC. Translating gives CASSVGVSGTETQYF.

The sample holds a few counts of this clone. This chain uses TRBV5-5 with TRBJ2-6, with D perhaps TRBD2 (5 bases). This CDR3 is built from 17 residues. The germline V and J ends were trimmed by 0 bases and 2 bases, with 12 bases remaining between them. Per the germline V gene, CDR1 is SGHKS and CDR2 is YYEKEE (reference sequence). This chain's CDR3 is CASSLGMGRTGANVLTF. CDR3 in DNA: TGTGCCAGCAGCTTGGGGATGGGGAGAACTGGGGCCAACGTCCTGACTTTC. Drawing the rest from reference TRBV5-5 and TRBJ2-6, the complete variable domain is DAGVTQSPTHLIKTRGQQVTLRCSPISGHKSVSWYQQVLGQGPQFIFQYYEKEERGRGNFPDRFSARQFPNYSSELNVNALLLGDSALYLCASSLGMGRTGANVLTFGAGSRLTVL.

With regard to this clone: One end of the junction is discordant with germline, which a read error may explain. J is TRBJ1-2 and V is TRBV28; 7 nucleotides line up with TRBD1. This CDR3 comprises 13 residues. The germline V gene encodes CDR1 MDHEN and CDR2 SYDVKM. DNA for the CDR3: TGTGCCAGCAGGGTAGACAGGGCCTATAGCTACACCTTC. It encodes CASRVDRAYSYTF.

A few counts support this clone. The CDR3 carries no conserved terminal phenylalanine or tryptophan, so it likely arises from a read error. The rearrangement links TRBV5-1 to TRBJ1-1; 8 bases fit TRBD1. The V gene end was trimmed by 4 bases and the J gene end by 0 bases; junction bases not matched to a gene: 8. The CDR3 consists of 16 residues. CDR1 is SGHRS, CDR2 YFSETQ, per germline. CDR3 nucleotide sequence: TGCGCCAGCAGCCTTCACCGGGACAGGATGAACACTGAAGCTTTCCTT. Protein sequence: CASSLHRDRMNTEAFL.

This clone came up a few times. The chain employs TRBV5-1 and TRBJ2-7; 9 bases line up with TRBD2. This CDR3 spans 16 amino acids. From germline, CDR1 is SGHRS and CDR2 YFSETQ. V dropped 3 bases and J dropped 0; count of bases not matched to a gene: 7. CDR3 protein: CASSSLAGLSSYEQYF. The DNA of the CDR3 is TGCGCCAGCAGCTCCCTAGCGGGGCTTAGCTCCTACGAGCAGTACTTC.

The chain combines TRBV7-9 with TRBJ2-5, with 15 bases fitting TRBD2. Germline CDR1 SEHNR, CDR2 FQNEAQ (reference sequence). This CDR3 has 16 residues. Germline trimming cut 5 bases from V and 5 bases from J; bases unmatched to any gene: 6. The CDR3 is CASSPGLAGGLETQYF. CDR3 coding DNA: TGTGCCAGCAGCCCCGGACTAGCGGGGGGGCTGGAGACCCAGTACTTC.